This record concerns one T cell receptor beta chain sequence. Germline V gene data show CDR1 as DFQATT and CDR2 as SNEGSKA (reference sequence). V lost 5 bases and J 4 bases, leaving 14 bases between the germline ends. The CDR3 contains 13 residues. The entry originates in a study of Graves' ophthalmopathy and Graves' hyperthyroidism. RNA transcripts provided the template for amplifying TCR beta CDR3 regions. First-round RT-PCR with HTBI primers preceded a second-round multiplex PCR. TCRdb itself ran the multiplex PCR reads through MiXCR, one entry per CDR3 protein. The sample has 200,000 to 300,000 distinct CDR3 sequences, about 47% seen once.

Specimen: peripheral blood. V is TRBV20-1 and J is TRBJ1-2, with unresolved D. This receptor was obtained from an adult man with Graves' ophthalmopathy. CDR3 loop: CSALRAETYGYTF. Written as DNA, the CDR3 is TGCAGTGCTTTACGGGCCGAAACCTATGGCTACACCTTC.